This section outlines one T cell receptor beta chain sequence together with its context. The CDR3 contains 15 residues. V was cut by 1 base and J by 5 bases, with 11 bases left in between. Germline values: CDR1 LGHDT, CDR2 YNNKEL (reference sequence). The data belong to a study of blood T cell repertoires in COVID-19. Study in general: The United States, Italy and Spain were the sources of the acute and convalescent COVID-19 samples.

Produced via immunoSEQ multiplex PCR; TCRdb's table is partial and in-frame only. The top ten clones hold roughly 15% of a sample with about 140,000 clones, over 60% of them seen once. The chain is built from TRBV3-1 (or the pseudogene TRBV3-2) and TRBJ1-4; a possible D gene is TRBD1 (6 bases). Material: peripheral blood. The TCR comes from a man in his forties or fifties with acute or convalescent COVID-19. The CDR3 reads CASSQAAGVNEKLFF. CDR3 DNA sequence: TGTGCCAGCAGCCAAGCTGCAGGGGTAAATGAAAAACTGTTTTTT.